A single TCR beta chain is shown here with its context. The table lists this clonotype with a few counts. Its antigen remains undetermined. The input lacks base qualities; no much larger clone sits a single base away. V is trimmed back by 3 bases and J by 6 bases, and the junction contains 2 bases that no gene match accounts for. Including cysteine and phenylalanine, the CDR3 has 13 amino acids. The CDR3 DNA has 39 bases and is translated from base 1. The germline V gene provides CDR1 SGDLS and CDR2 YYNGEE. The data were obtained in a study of T-cell memory formation after mild COVID-19 listed by TCRdb under 2021. At the level of the whole study: TCR sequence clusters from the two donors were found to be largely donor specific. Longitudinal TCRalpha and TCRbeta repertoire sequencing tracked T-cell clones expanding and contracting after mild COVID-19 in a couple of donors. The cohort comprised two young, previously healthy adult volunteers, one female and one male. Overall results and qualifications from the work: Contracting CD4+ clones were found mainly in CM and EM memory subsets, while CD8+ clones were enriched in EMRA. The detection of some responding clones in pre-infection memory suggests that pre-existing cross-reactive memory T cells joined the SARS-CoV-2 response. Balanced CD4/CD8 phenotypes were observed for clones contracting from day 15 to 85, whereas a bias towards CD4+ was observed for a second wave of clones expanding from day 15 to 37. The study included only two mild cases, and larger cohorts that include severe cases with pre-infection samples were judged to be necessary. Whether the second-wave clones peaking on day 37 were SARS-CoV-2 specific was not confirmed.

Ficoll-Paque density gradient centrifugation was used to isolate PBMCs. TCRdb shows the sequencer as Illumina NovaSeq 6000. Using 5'RACE with constant-segment primers, TCRalpha and TCRbeta cDNA libraries were constructed, with sample barcodes and unique molecular identifiers added in the process. RNA was extracted from every sample with Trizol reagent. Libraries were amplified in two PCR steps, with a second sample barcode and Illumina TruSeq adapters added in the second step. Libraries were sequenced on an Illumina NovaSeq with 2 x 150 bp paired-end reads. The authors' pipeline ran thus. The reads were demultiplexed and collapsed into UMI-guided consensus sequences using migec v1.2.7. Using mixcr v2.1.11, UMI consensuses were aligned to TRA and TRB V and J templates and then assembled into clonotypes. A clonotype was counted as expanded or contracted only when both edgeR and NoisET called the clonotype significant, with the noise models trained on biological replicates. For edgeR calls, a false discovery rate-adjusted p below 0.01 and a log2 fold-change threshold of 1 were applied. PCA with hierarchical clustering of max-normalized trajectories of the 1000 most abundant clonotypes was used as exploratory dynamics analysis. Separately sequenced CD4+ and CD8+ repertoires were used to assign a CD4 or CD8 phenotype to each responding clone. The raw public data were reprocessed by TCRdb itself: fastp quality trimming at Q25, MiXCR clonotype calling, in-frame beta chains only. Each CDR3 protein appears once, grouped with its most common genes and DNA. The V and J calls were not made by the authors but by TCRdb's processing. The sample table contains approximately 150,000 distinct CDR3 sequences; only one count was recorded for 13% of them. The ten largest account for approximately 3.5% of the sample.

Sequenced input: PBMCs or a T cell subset sorted from them (not recorded which). The sequence was collected from a man younger than 35 who had mild COVID-19 (a few samples of this study predate the infection). The sample titles of this study are shuffled in the database, so cell type and time point are left out; the donor was told from shared clones. In this chain, TRBV9 is recombined with TRBJ2-2; TRBD1 fits 7 bases in the junction. The DNA is TGTGCCAGCAGCGGACAGGGATCCGGGGAGCTGTTTTTT. It translates to CASSGQGSGELFF.